This is a list of T cell receptor beta chains from one sample in a study of breast tumors, draining lymph nodes, adjacent tissues. MiXCR was run by TCRdb on the multiplex PCR reads, yielding one entry per CDR3 protein. Of some 150,000 distinct CDR3 sequences in the sample, approximately 20% were seen once. Sequencing used axillary lymph node tissue. The receptors originated from a female donor with breast cancer. Some clones in this sample may be carry-over from other donors' samples. The CDR3 runs from the conserved cysteine through the conserved F or W. A D gene is named only where the DNA matches it firmly. Not every row has a clone size; where given, it reads once, few, many or a size class.

D	size	V	J	CDR3	DNA
TRBD1	many	TRBV10-3	TRBJ2-1	CAITRTGSSYNEQFF	TGTGCCATCACCAGGACAGGGAGCTCCTACAATGAGCAGTTCTTC
-	many	TRBV29-1	TRBJ1-2	CSVWGDYGYTF	TGCAGCGTGTGGGGGGACTATGGCTACACCTTC
TRBD2	many	TRBV20-1	TRBJ2-7	CSALTSGRAREQYF	TGCAGTGCCCTGACTAGCGGGAGGGCCCGGGAGCAGTACTTC
TRBD1	many	TRBV3-1	TRBJ1-6	CASSPGTGVNSPLHF	TGTGCCAGCAGCCCGGGGACAGGGGTTAATTCACCCCTCCACTTT
-	-	TRBV27	TRBJ1-4	CASRGHGTEKLFF	TGTGCCAGCAGGGGACACGGCACCGAAAAACTGTTTTTT
TRBD1	many	TRBV4-3	TRBJ2-1	CASSQVPGQGSSEQFF	TGCGCCAGCAGCCAGGTTCCGGGACAGGGGAGCAGTGAGCAGTTCTTC
-	many	TRBV6-5	TRBJ1-2	CASSETGYARGYTF	TGTGCCAGCAGTGAGACGGGTTATGCACGTGGCTACACCTTC
TRBD1	-	TRBV30	TRBJ1-2	CAWSVGRGFHGYTF	TGTGCCTGGAGTGTGGGCAGGGGGTTTCATGGCTACACCTTC
TRBD2	once	TRBV6-5	TRBJ2-1	CAGSSGTSGVNEQFF	TGTGCCGGCAGCTCCGGGACTAGCGGGGTCAATGAGCAGTTCTTC
TRBD2	-	TRBV6-2/TRBV6-3	TRBJ2-5	CASSYHGLAATQYF	TGTGCCAGCAGTTACCACGGACTAGCGGCTACCCAGTACTTC
TRBD2	-	TRBV28	TRBJ2-7	CASSLRLAAYYEQCF	TGTGCCAGCAGTCTCAGACTAGCGGCCTACTACGAGCAGTGCTTC
-	many	TRBV7-2	TRBJ2-5	CASSLGGEETQYF	TGTGCCAGCAGCTTAGGGGGAGAGGAGACCCAGTACTTC
-	few	TRBV6-1	TRBJ2-1	CASRRQDSLNEQFF	TGTGCCAGCAGGCGGCAGGATTCCCTCAATGAGCAGTTCTTC
-	-	TRBV28	TRBJ1-2	CASSGGAMYGYTF	TGTGCCAGCAGTGGGGGGGCGATGTATGGCTACACCTTC
-	-	TRBV19	TRBJ2-7	CASSIYQGLYEQYF	TGTGCCAGTAGTATATATCAAGGCCTCTACGAGCAGTACTTC
-	many	TRBV11-2	TRBJ2-7	CASSLGRGTFLEQYF	TGTGCCAGCAGCTTGGGACGGGGGACCTTTCTTGAGCAGTACTTC
TRBD2	many	TRBV3-1	TRBJ2-1	CASSQWLAGYNEQFF	TGTGCCAGCAGCCAATGGCTAGCGGGTTACAATGAGCAGTTCTTC
-	many	TRBV4-1	TRBJ2-5	CASSQGQGVETQYF	TGCGCCAGCAGCCAAGGGCAGGGAGTAGAGACCCAGTACTTC
-	few	TRBV3-1	TRBJ2-2	CASSSFWTLRDHTGELFF	TGTGCCAGCAGCTCATTTTGGACGTTGCGCGACCACACCGGGGAGCTGTTTTTT
-	many	TRBV29-1	TRBJ2-5	CSARRAVQETQYF	TGCAGCGCCAGAAGAGCCGTTCAAGAGACCCAGTACTTC